This T cell receptor (beta chain) originates from a study of cytomegalovirus exposure and HLA in healthy donors. Study background: Some 85 million unique TCRs, all from HLA-typed donors, were included in an early release of the data. In terms of ancestry, the Caucasian-associated cluster contained about four fifths of the roughly 360 genotyped donors.

Findings and caveats of the study: Sequencing likely produced, as an artifact, a cluster of highly shared sequence variants.

Note on this clone: Its antigen is unidentified.

13 Jbeta primers and 60 Vbeta primers were used for the PCR. Using immunoSEQ multiplex PCR, the repertoire was profiled, and TCRdb retains in-frame clones only, with some absent. The table has 90,000 to 100,000 clones, roughly 76% seen once. This CDR3 spans 13 amino acids. Germline trimming cut 4 bases from V and 4 bases from J; bases unmatched to any gene: 1. Specimen: PBMCs. V is TRBV5-3 and J is TRBJ1-2; 10 bases fit TRBD1. TRBV5-3 is annotated as an ORF whose role is uncertain. The source is a female donor in good health and CMV-seronegative. The CDR3 region has the DNA TGTGCCAGAAGCGGGACAGGGGTCTATGGCTACACCTTC. Translating it yields CARSGTGVYGYTF.